Below are 22 T cell receptor beta chains sequenced from a single sample in a study of control samples from healthy donors and cancer patients. TCRdb's table, derived via immunoSEQ multiplex PCR, lists solely in-frame clones and lacks some. The repertoire holds 76,000 or so clones, with around 90% as singletons. Input material: PBMCs. These receptors all come from a woman aged 45-65 years with colorectal cancer.

The chain has TRBV4-3 and TRBJ1-1; the D gene is possibly TRBD1 (5 bases). Germline CDR1 is LGHNA and CDR2 is YSLEER. The V end was cut by 0 bases, the J end by 6 bases, with 14 bases between. The CDR3 spans 15 residues. The CDR3 protein is CASSQEMGRAAEAFF. CDR3 DNA sequence: TGCGCCAGCAGCCAAGAAATGGGACGGGCAGCTGAAGCTTTCTTT.

The chain employs TRBV10-3 and TRBJ1-1, with TRBD1 identical over 10 bases. The CDR3 contains 13 residues. Germline CDR1 reads ENHRY; CDR2 reads SYGVKD. V lost 11 bases to trimming and J lost 2 bases; unmatched junction nucleotides: 5. As DNA, the CDR3 is TGTGCCGGCAGACAGGGGGCAAACACTGAAGCTTTCTTT. Amino acids: CAGRQGANTEAFF.

The count of this clone is one. V usage is TRBV28 and J usage is TRBJ2-3; D is possibly TRBD1 (6 bases). Germline CDR1 reads MDHEN; CDR2 reads SYDVKM. V was cut by 5 bases and J by 5 bases, with 11 bases left in between. The CDR3 spans 13 residues. DNA for the CDR3: TGTGCCAGCAGTGACACAGGGTTAGATACGCAGTATTTT. This encodes CASSDTGLDTQYF.

This sequence joins TRBV5-1 and TRBJ2-3; 10 nucleotides line up with TRBD2. The germline V gene has CDR1 SGHRS and CDR2 YFSETQ. This CDR3 region has 17 residues. Losses at the gene ends were 0 bases for V and 9 bases for J; bases not matched to a gene: 13. CDR3 protein: CASSLGLAGAPPRTQYF. The CDR3 nucleotides are TGCGCCAGCAGCTTGGGGCTAGCGGGGGCCCCCCCCCGGACGCAGTATTTT.

The V and J genes are TRBV27 and TRBJ2-3; 9 bases line up with TRBD2. Germline assignment: CDR1 MNHEY and CDR2 SMNVEV (reference sequence). Trimming cost V 5 bases and J 0 bases; bases outside gene matches: 6. The CDR3 covers 16 residues. In DNA form, the CDR3 reads TGTGCCAGCAGTCCAATAGCGGGGGCCAGCACAGATACGCAGTATTTT. Protein sequence: CASSPIAGASTDTQYF.

The chain is built from TRBV6-6 and TRBJ2-6; TRBD1 aligns across 11 bases. The CDR3 spans 17 residues. CDR1 is MNHNY and CDR2 is SVGAGI in the germline V gene (reference sequence). V lost 5 bases to trimming and J lost 4 bases; unmatched junction nucleotides: 7. The CDR3 sequence: CASSLGQGASGANVLTF. DNA for the CDR3: TGTGCCAGCAGTCTAGGACAGGGGGCATCCGGGGCCAACGTCCTGACTTTC.

A single count supports this clone. The rearrangement uses TRBV27 and TRBJ2-3; D gene ambiguous. V was cut by 3 bases and J by 0 bases, with 10 bases left in between. CDR1 MNHEY and CDR2 SMNVEV come from the germline V gene (reference sequence). The CDR3 loop spans 15 amino acids. The CDR3: CASSFQRPSTDTQYF. As DNA, the CDR3 is TGTGCCAGCAGTTTTCAGCGCCCGAGCACAGATACGCAGTATTTT.

The genes are TRBV25-1 and TRBJ1-1, with D hard to call. Per germline, CDR1 MGHDK and CDR2 SYGVNS. V lost 3 bases to trimming and J lost 11 bases, with 10 bases between them. The CDR3 contains 11 residues. For the CDR3, the DNA is TGTGCCAGCAGTGATGCCAGGAAGGCTTTCTTT. The encoded protein is CASSDARKAFF.

The chain couples TRBV5-1 to TRBJ1-1; D is perhaps TRBD1 (5 bases). This CDR3 region has 14 residues. Per germline, CDR1 SGHRS and CDR2 YFSETQ. V was trimmed by 0 bases and J by 5 bases, leaving 11 bases between them. CDR3 nucleotide sequence: TGCGCCAGCAGCTTGGGTTCAGGGCCTACTGAAGCTTTCTTT. It yields the protein CASSLGSGPTEAFF.

The rearrangement joins TRBV4-1 to TRBJ2-3, with 8 bases matching TRBD1. V was pared by 3 bases and J by 9 bases, with 2 bases of the junction left unmatched. Germline values: CDR1 MGHRA, CDR2 YSYEKL. CDR3 length: 12 residues. CDR3 residues: CASSQDRETQYF. The CDR3 DNA is TGCGCCAGCAGCCAGGACAGGGAAACGCAGTATTTT.

This clone was seen a single time. The V and J genes are TRBV6-6 and TRBJ2-1, with 7 bases fitting TRBD2. With 6 bases clipped from V and 4 bases from J, the junction kept 9 bases outside the gene matches. Germline CDR1 is MNHNY and CDR2 is SVGAGI (reference sequence). This CDR3 is 15 amino acids long. The CDR3 DNA is TGTGCCAGCAGGGCCGGGACTACGTATTACAATGAGCAGTTCTTC. Protein: CASRAGTTYYNEQFF.

The chain links TRBV5-6 to TRBJ2-3; possibly TRBD2 for D (5 bases). The V end lost 0 bases, the J end lost 5 bases, and 13 bases lay between the germline ends. Germline V gene lookup returns CDR1 SGHDT and CDR2 YYEEEE. The CDR3 contains 15 residues. CDR3 coding DNA: TGTGCCAGCAGCTTGGCCGGGATAGTGGGAGATACGCAGTATTTT. Its protein is CASSLAGIVGDTQYF.

The chain uses TRBV6-5 and TRBJ2-7; either TRBD1 or TRBD2 may fit D (5 bases each). Per the germline V gene, CDR1 is MNHEY and CDR2 is SVGAGI. The V end lost 6 bases, the J end lost 3 bases, and 15 bases lay between the germline ends. The CDR3 sequence is 14 residues long. The CDR3 reads CASSPRAGSYEQYV. The CDR3 DNA reads TGTGCCAGCAGCCCCAGGGCAGGGAGCTACGAGCAGTACGTC.

The chain links TRBV25-1 to TRBJ2-3, with 7 bases aligning to TRBD1. The germline V gene encodes CDR1 MGHDK and CDR2 SYGVNS. The CDR3 runs to 14 residues. With V trimmed by 5 bases and J by 2 bases, 4 bases remained unmatched. Written as DNA, the CDR3 is TGTGCCAGCAGTCAGGACAGGTACACAGATACGCAGTATTTT. It yields the protein CASSQDRYTDTQYF.

The chain couples TRBV7-9 to TRBJ2-5, with TRBD1 matching over 8 bases. CDR3 size: 14 residues. In germline, CDR1 is SEHNR, CDR2 FQNEAQ (reference sequence). The ends lost 7 bases at V and 4 bases at J; junction bases unmatched: 8. The CDR3 is CASTTTGGGETQYF. In DNA form, the CDR3 reads TGTGCCAGCACCACCACAGGGGGTGGAGAGACCCAGTACTTC.

J is TRBJ2-7 and V is TRBV14; possible D gene TRBD1, 6 bases. Germline CDR1 SGHDN, CDR2 FVKESK. V dropped 1 base and J dropped 6 bases, with 10 bases sitting between them. The CDR3 covers 13 residues. The CDR3 here is CASSQVVRGEQYV. CDR3 DNA: TGTGCCAGCAGCCAAGTCGTCAGGGGCGAGCAGTACGTC.

The chain employs TRBV3-1 (or the pseudogene TRBV3-2) and TRBJ2-6; the D is unclear. Deletions cut 3 bases from V and 0 bases from J, with 9 bases between. The CDR3 has 16 residues. CDR1 is LGHDT, CDR2 YNNKEL, per germline (reference sequence). In nucleotides, the CDR3 is TGTGCCAGCAGCCACGGGTCCGGCTCTGGGGCCAACGTCCTGACTTTC. Encoded protein: CASSHGSGSGANVLTF.

The chain links TRBV7-2 to TRBJ2-3; 8 bases agree with TRBD1. This CDR3 contains 16 residues. The ends lost 6 bases at V and 1 base at J; junction bases unmatched: 9. In germline, CDR1 is SGHTA, CDR2 FQGNSA. The CDR3 DNA is TGTGCCAGCAGTCGCGGACAGGGCGGTGGCACAGATACGCAGTATTTT. Protein sequence: CASSRGQGGGTDTQYF.

The CDR3 nucleotides read TGCGCCAGCAGCATCGGACTAGCGGAGACAGATACGCAGTATTTT. It specifies CASSIGLAETDTQYF. J is TRBJ2-3 and V is TRBV5-1, with 10 bases lining up with TRBD2. Germline CDR1 SGHRS, CDR2 YFSETQ. The CDR3 has 15 amino acids. Losses at the gene ends were 4 bases for V and 3 bases for J; bases not matched to a gene: 5. The whole variable domain, filled in from reference TRBV5-1 and TRBJ2-3, reads KAGVTQTPRYLIKTRGQQVTLSCSPISGHRSVSWYQQTPGQGLQFLFEYFSETQRNKGNFPGRFSGRQFSNSRSEMNVSTLELGDSALYLCASSIGLAETDTQYFGPGTRLTVL.

Turning to this clone: The junction does not match germline at one end; this may be a read error. This chain links TRBV28 with TRBJ2-3, with 10 bases that match TRBD2. The CDR3 sequence is 14 residues long. Germline loops: CDR1 MDHEN, CDR2 SYDVKM. In DNA, the CDR3 is TGTGTCGCAAGGGCTAGCGGGGGCACAGATACGCAGTGTTTT. It translates to CVARASGGTDTQCF.

The chain employs TRBV5-1 and TRBJ2-6, with TRBD1 identical over 8 bases. The CDR3 runs to 18 residues. The V segment lost 3 bases and the J segment 0 bases; nucleotides outside the gene matches: 8. Germline CDR1 SGHRS, CDR2 YFSETQ. The chain's CDR3 is CASSSPHGQGSGANVLTF. For the CDR3, the DNA is TGCGCCAGCAGCTCGCCTCATGGACAGGGCTCTGGGGCCAACGTCCTGACTTTC.

The chain uses TRBV4-3 and TRBJ1-1, with TRBD1 identical over 7 bases. Per the germline V gene, CDR1 is LGHNA and CDR2 is YSLEER. CDR3 length: 15 amino acids. V gave up 3 bases and J gave up 3 bases; unmatched junction bases: 7. CDR3: CASSQGTASYTEAFF. In DNA, the CDR3 is TGCGCCAGCAGCCAGGGGACAGCGAGTTACACTGAAGCTTTCTTT.